These 24 T cell receptor beta chains share one sample of origin, sequenced in a study of cytomegalovirus exposure and HLA in healthy donors. Both 60 Vbeta primers and 13 Jbeta primers went into the PCR. The repertoire was sequenced with immunoSEQ multiplex PCR; TCRdb's copy has only in-frame clones and lacks some. Here the sample spans around 200,000 clones, more than 60% being singletons. Source material: PBMCs. These receptors were taken from a girl aged 2 to 9 in good health and CMV-seronegative.

In DNA form, the CDR3 reads TGTGCCAGCAGCCCTTTCGCGGGAGGAGTCAGAAGTAATGAAAAACTGTTTTTT. Encoded protein: CASSPFAGGVRSNEKLFF. The gene calls are TRBV11-2 and TRBJ1-4; D remains unclear. The V and J ends lost 5 bases and 4 bases respectively, with 23 bases between them. Germline CDR1 SGHAT, CDR2 FQNNGV. The CDR3 has 18 residues.

The rearrangement links TRBV5-1 to TRBJ2-1, with 8 bases aligning to TRBD2. The CDR3 contains 15 residues. Germline values: CDR1 SGHRS, CDR2 YFSETQ. Trimming took 0 bases from V and 8 from J; bases not matched to a gene: 7. CDR3 region: CASSLGLAGGDEQFF. The CDR3, as DNA: TGCGCCAGCAGCTTGGGCCTAGCGGGCGGCGATGAGCAGTTCTTC.

V usage is TRBV4-1 and J usage is TRBJ2-7; 8 bases match TRBD2. Germline V gene lookup returns CDR1 MGHRA and CDR2 YSYEKL. J gave up 1 base and V 8 bases, and 4 bases lay outside the gene matches. This CDR3 has 13 amino acids. The CDR3: CASQGTSSYEQYF. The CDR3 DNA reads as TGCGCCAGCCAAGGGACTAGTTCCTACGAGCAGTACTTC.

The chain carries TRBV5-1 and TRBJ2-3; no clear D gene. Germline loops: CDR1 SGHRS, CDR2 YFSETQ. Trimming removed 0 bases at V and 8 bases at J, with 4 bases between. This CDR3 is 11 amino acids long. The CDR3, as DNA: TGCGCCAGCAGCTTGGTCGGTACGCAGTATTTT. The encoded protein is CASSLVGTQYF.

This rearrangement joins TRBV4-1 to TRBJ2-2, with TRBD1 identical over 7 bases. The germline gives CDR1 MGHRA, CDR2 YSYEKL. J was trimmed by 4 bases and V by 5 bases; bases with no gene match: 10. This CDR3 is built from 16 residues. CDR3 sequence: CASSKRQGIPTGELFF. CDR3 DNA sequence: TGCGCCAGCAGCAAAAGACAGGGAATACCCACCGGGGAGCTGTTTTTT.

This chain links TRBV19 with TRBJ2-1; 11 positions agree with TRBD2. This CDR3 region has 16 residues. Per germline, CDR1 LNHDA and CDR2 SQIVND (reference sequence). Trimming took 5 bases from V and 2 from J; bases not matched to a gene: 5. The CDR3 sequence is CASSGRSGGAYNEQFF. DNA for the CDR3: TGTGCCAGTAGTGGGCGTAGCGGGGGGGCCTACAATGAGCAGTTCTTC.

This chain uses TRBV6-5 with TRBJ1-5; a weak D match, TRBD1 (5 bases). In germline, CDR1 is MNHEY, CDR2 SVGAGI. The CDR3 contains 13 residues. In DNA form, the CDR3 reads TGTGCTACGATGCGGGGGGGCAATCAGCCCCAGCATTTT. This gives the protein CATMRGGNQPQHF.

This clone was recorded a few times. The V and J genes are TRBV5-4 and TRBJ1-3; D remains ambiguous. Between the trimmed V and J ends, which lost 0 bases and 5 bases, there was a span of 9 bases. This CDR3 is 14 amino acids long. Germline CDR1 is SGHNT and CDR2 is YYREEE (reference sequence). CDR3 DNA sequence: TGTGCCAGCAGCTTGGTGACACCACGAAACACCATATATTTT. Amino acid sequence: CASSLVTPRNTIYF.

This chain joins TRBV19 and TRBJ2-3; TRBD2 might be the D (7 bases). The germline V and J ends were trimmed by 5 bases and 2 bases, with 14 bases remaining between them. Germline V gene lookup returns CDR1 LNHDA and CDR2 SQIVND (reference sequence). The length of the CDR3 is 15 residues. The CDR3 nucleotides are TGTGCCAGTAGTTTTGAGGGGGGGCTCACAGATACGCAGTATTTT. Protein product: CASSFEGGLTDTQYF.

Here the CDR3 reads CASSFGRGGGEQFF. The CDR3 DNA reads as TGCGCCAGCAGCTTTGGACGGGGCGGGGGCGAGCAGTTCTTC. This chain links TRBV5-1 with TRBJ2-1; D is perhaps TRBD2 (7 bases). V was trimmed by 2 bases and J by 10 bases, leaving 16 bases between them. CDR1 and CDR2 from the germline V gene are SGHRS and YFSETQ. This CDR3 is 14 amino acids long.

This sequence joins TRBV30 and TRBJ2-1; 11 bases align to TRBD2. This CDR3 is 16 amino acids long. Losses at the gene ends were 0 bases for V and 7 bases for J; bases not matched to a gene: 8. In germline, CDR1 is GTSNPN, CDR2 SVGIG (reference sequence). CDR3 nucleotide sequence: TGTGCCTGGAGTGTACTAGCGGGAGCATACGGTAATGAGCAGTTCTTC. This translates into CAWSVLAGAYGNEQFF.

CDR3 amino acids: CASSQAMINQPQHF. In DNA, the CDR3 is TGCGCCAGCAGCCAAGCTATGATCAATCAGCCCCAGCATTTT. The chain joins TRBV4-1 to TRBJ1-5, with D uncertain. V was trimmed by 1 base and J by 3 bases, leaving 7 bases between them. Looked up from germline, CDR1 is MGHRA and CDR2 is YSYEKL. This CDR3 spans 14 amino acids.

The chain couples TRBV15 to TRBJ1-1; TRBD1 might be the D (5 bases). The V end lost 6 bases, the J end lost 1 base, and 12 bases lay between the germline ends. CDR1 LNHNV and CDR2 YYDKDF come from the germline V gene (reference sequence). The CDR3 consists of 14 residues. DNA for the CDR3: TGTGCCACCAGAACTAATACAGGGAACACTGAAGCTTTCTTT. The encoded protein is CATRTNTGNTEAFF.

The rearrangement joins TRBV27 to TRBJ1-1, with TRBD1 identical over 7 bases. The CDR3 consists of 15 residues. V trimming: 0 bases; J trimming: 1 base; junction bases outside the gene matches: 2. Germline CDR1 MNHEY, CDR2 SMNVEV (reference sequence). DNA of the CDR3: TGTGCCAGCAGTTTATCAAGGACAGGGAACACTGAAGCTTTCTTT. Translating it yields CASSLSRTGNTEAFF.

J is TRBJ1-5 and V is TRBV2; D is unresolved. Germline loops: CDR1 SNHLY, CDR2 FYNNEI. Between the trimmed V and J ends, which lost 8 bases and 4 bases, there was a span of 15 bases. The CDR3 totals 14 residues. This chain's CDR3 is CASSQEGLNQPQHF. DNA of the CDR3: TGTGCCAGCTCCCAGGAAGGCCTTAATCAGCCCCAGCATTTT. Looking up the rest from reference TRBV2 and TRBJ1-5 gives the full variable domain: EPEVTQTPSHQVTQMGQEVILRCVPISNHLYFYWYRQILGQKVEFLVSFYNNEISEKSEIFDDQFSVERPDGSNFTLKIRSTKLEDSAMYFCASSQEGLNQPQHFGDGTRLSIL.

V and J are TRBV6-5 and TRBJ2-5; 10 bases agree with TRBD2. CDR3 size: 15 residues. The J segment lost 5 bases and the V segment lost 0 bases, leaving 3 bases of the junction unmatched. Germline V CDR1 and CDR2: MNHEY, SVGAGI. DNA of the CDR3: TGTGCCAGCAGTTACTCTAGCGGGGGGCGGGAGACCCAGTACTTC. It yields the protein CASSYSSGGRETQYF.

The chain joins TRBV19 to TRBJ1-3; D might be TRBD1 (6 bases). Germline V lookup: CDR1 LNHDA, CDR2 SQIVND (reference sequence). Deletions cut 6 bases from V and 0 bases from J, with 15 bases between. This CDR3 contains 16 residues. In DNA, the CDR3 is TGTGCCAGTAGCCGAACGGACAGAAACTCTGGAAACACCATATATTTT. Translation: CASSRTDRNSGNTIYF.

The CDR3 DNA reads as TGTGCCTGGAGTCAAGGACTAGCGGGTAACCAAGAGACCCAGTACTTC. It codes for CAWSQGLAGNQETQYF. This chain joins TRBV30 and TRBJ2-5, with TRBD2 identical over 11 bases. The CDR3 spans 16 residues. Germline V gives CDR1 GTSNPN, CDR2 SVGIG (reference sequence). Losses at the gene ends were 2 bases for V and 0 bases for J; bases not matched to a gene: 5.

The chain combines TRBV14 with TRBJ2-3; 13 nucleotides line up with TRBD2. This CDR3 has 17 residues. Germline assignment: CDR1 SGHDN and CDR2 FVKESK. V lost 3 bases, J lost 2 bases, and 5 bases stayed unmatched. CDR3: CASSHWTSGRYTDTQYF. The DNA for the CDR3 is TGTGCCAGCAGCCACTGGACTAGCGGGAGATACACAGATACGCAGTATTTT. Full variable domain (missing parts from reference TRBV14 and TRBJ2-3): EAGVTQFPSHSVIEKGQTVTLRCDPISGHDNLYWYRRVMGKEIKFLLHFVKESKQDESGMPNNRFLAERTGGTYSTLKVQPAELEDSGVYFCASSHWTSGRYTDTQYFGPGTRLTVL.

CDR3 in amino acids: CASSLRAGDGYTF. CDR3 DNA: TGTGCCAGCAGCTTACGGGCAGGGGACGGCTACACCTTC. The chain uses TRBV6-4 and TRBJ1-2, with a weak D call TRBD1 (6 bases). The CDR3 runs to 13 residues. V shed 6 bases and J shed 8 bases, with 16 bases lying between them. Germline lookup yields CDR1 MRHNA and CDR2 SNTAGT.

The sample holds a few counts of this clone. Other DNA sequences of this sample code for an identical CDR3. The chain recombines TRBV27 with TRBJ2-7; no definite D call. The V gene lost 0 bases and the J gene lost 0 bases, with 6 bases spanning the gap. Germline CDR1 reads MNHEY; CDR2 reads SMNVEV (reference sequence). The CDR3 runs 14 residues. DNA for the CDR3: TGTGCCAGCAGTTTATCGGGCAGCTCCTACGAGCAGTACTTC. Protein sequence: CASSLSGSSYEQYF.

This chain connects TRBV10-3 to TRBJ1-1, with TRBD1 matching 7 bases. This CDR3 comprises 16 residues. CDR1 and CDR2 from the germline V gene are ENHRY and SYGVKD. Trimming at V came to 4 bases and at J to 7 bases, leaving 15 bases not matched to a gene. CDR3 sequence: CAISGGSTGPHGEAFF. The CDR3 DNA sequence: TGTGCCATCAGTGGGGGGTCGACAGGGCCTCACGGTGAAGCTTTCTTT.

The chain combines TRBV5-1 with TRBJ2-7; D is unresolved. The CDR3 length is 14 residues. Germline assignment: CDR1 SGHRS and CDR2 YFSETQ. Trimming left V 3 bases short and J 2 bases short, with 12 bases between. CDR3 in amino acids: CASSSPTPPYEQYF. The CDR3 bases are TGCGCCAGCAGCTCCCCTACTCCGCCCTACGAGCAGTACTTC.

This clone came up a few times. V and J are TRBV7-6 and TRBJ1-1, with a weak D call TRBD1 (5 bases). Trimming shortened V by 5 bases and J by 8 bases, and 15 bases separated the two germline ends. The CDR3 is 13 residues long. The germline V gene has CDR1 SGHVS and CDR2 FNYEAQ. This CDR3 is CASSTTVTSEAFF. DNA for the CDR3: TGTGCCAGCAGCACGACAGTCACCTCCGAAGCTTTCTTT. Looking up the rest from reference TRBV7-6 and TRBJ1-1 gives the full variable domain: GAGVSQSPRYKVTKRGQDVALRCDPISGHVSLYWYRQALGQGPEFLTYFNYEAQQDKSGLPNDRFSAERPEGSISTLTIQRTEQRDSAMYRCASSTTVTSEAFFGQGTRLTVV.